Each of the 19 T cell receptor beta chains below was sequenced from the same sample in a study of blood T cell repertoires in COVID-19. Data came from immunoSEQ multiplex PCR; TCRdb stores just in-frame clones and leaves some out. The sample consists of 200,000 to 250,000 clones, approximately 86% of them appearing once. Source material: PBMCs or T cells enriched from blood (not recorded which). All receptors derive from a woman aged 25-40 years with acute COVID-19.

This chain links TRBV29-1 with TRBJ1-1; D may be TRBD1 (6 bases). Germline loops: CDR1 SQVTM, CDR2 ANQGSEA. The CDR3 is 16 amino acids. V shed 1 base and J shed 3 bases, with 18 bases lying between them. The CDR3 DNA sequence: TGCAGCGTTGAAGGGTTACAGGGCGGAAGGGACACTGAAGCTTTCTTT. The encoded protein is CSVEGLQGGRDTEAFF. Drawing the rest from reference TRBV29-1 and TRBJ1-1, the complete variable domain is SAVISQKPSRDICQRGTSLTIQCQVDSQVTMMFWYRQQPGQSLTLIATANQGSEATYESGFVIDKFPISRPNLTFSTLTVSNMSPEDSSIYLCSVEGLQGGRDTEAFFGQGTRLTVV.

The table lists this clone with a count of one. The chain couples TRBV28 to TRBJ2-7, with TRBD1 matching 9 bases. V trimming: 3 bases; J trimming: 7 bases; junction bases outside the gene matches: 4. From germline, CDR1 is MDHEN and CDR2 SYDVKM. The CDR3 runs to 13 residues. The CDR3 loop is CASSLTGGYEQYF. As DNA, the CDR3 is TGTGCCAGCAGTTTGACAGGGGGATATGAGCAGTACTTC.

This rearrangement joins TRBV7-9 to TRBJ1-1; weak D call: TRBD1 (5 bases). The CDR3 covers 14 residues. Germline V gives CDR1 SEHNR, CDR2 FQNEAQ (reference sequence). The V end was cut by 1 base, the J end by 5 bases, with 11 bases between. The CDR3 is CASSLVGDWTEAFF. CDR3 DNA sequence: TGTGCCAGCAGCTTAGTAGGGGACTGGACTGAAGCTTTCTTT.

CDR3 DNA: TGTGCCAGCAGTCTACACCCGATTGGGAGCTCCTACAATGAGCAGTTCTTC. Translation: CASSLHPIGSSYNEQFF. The chain has TRBV6-2 or TRBV6-3 and TRBJ2-1, with D maybe TRBD2 (5 bases). V lost 5 bases and J lost 0, with 17 bases in between. The CDR3 loop spans 17 amino acids. Germline V CDR1 and CDR2: MNHEY, SVGEGT.

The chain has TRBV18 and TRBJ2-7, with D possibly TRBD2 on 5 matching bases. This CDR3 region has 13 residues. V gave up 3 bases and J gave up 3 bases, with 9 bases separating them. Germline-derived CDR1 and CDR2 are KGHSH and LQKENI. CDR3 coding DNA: TGTGCCAGCTCACCGAGGGTGGGCTACGAGCAGTACTTC. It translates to CASSPRVGYEQYF.

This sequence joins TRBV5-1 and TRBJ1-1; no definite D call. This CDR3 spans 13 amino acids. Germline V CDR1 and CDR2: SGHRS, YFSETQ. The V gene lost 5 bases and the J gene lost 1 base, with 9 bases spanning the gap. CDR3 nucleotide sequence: TGCGCCAGCAGGACTGTGGGGAACACTGAAGCTTTCTTT. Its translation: CASRTVGNTEAFF.

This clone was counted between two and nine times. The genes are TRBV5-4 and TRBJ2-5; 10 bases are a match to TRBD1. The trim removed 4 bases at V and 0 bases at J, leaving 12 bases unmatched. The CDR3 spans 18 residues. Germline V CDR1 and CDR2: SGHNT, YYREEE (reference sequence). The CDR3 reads CASSLRIRTGGYQETQYF. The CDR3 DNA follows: TGTGCCAGCAGCCTACGGATTCGGACAGGGGGGTACCAAGAGACCCAGTACTTC.

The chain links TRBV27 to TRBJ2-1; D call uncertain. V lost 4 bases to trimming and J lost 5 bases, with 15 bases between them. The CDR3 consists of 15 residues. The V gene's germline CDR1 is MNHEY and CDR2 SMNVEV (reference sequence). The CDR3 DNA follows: TGTGCCAGCAGTTCCGATTCGTGGCAGAACAATGAGCAGTTCTTC. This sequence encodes CASSSDSWQNNEQFF.

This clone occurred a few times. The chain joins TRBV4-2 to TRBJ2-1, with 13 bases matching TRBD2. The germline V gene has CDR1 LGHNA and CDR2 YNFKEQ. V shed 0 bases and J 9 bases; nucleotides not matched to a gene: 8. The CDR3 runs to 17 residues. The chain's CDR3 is CASSQELAGGMVGEQFF. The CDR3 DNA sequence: TGTGCCAGCAGCCAAGAACTAGCGGGGGGGATGGTGGGTGAGCAGTTCTTC.

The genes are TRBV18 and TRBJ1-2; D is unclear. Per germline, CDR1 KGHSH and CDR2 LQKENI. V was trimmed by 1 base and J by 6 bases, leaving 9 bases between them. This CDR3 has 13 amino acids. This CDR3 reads CASSPRPRDGYTF. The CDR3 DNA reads TGTGCCAGCTCACCACGGCCGCGGGATGGCTACACCTTC.

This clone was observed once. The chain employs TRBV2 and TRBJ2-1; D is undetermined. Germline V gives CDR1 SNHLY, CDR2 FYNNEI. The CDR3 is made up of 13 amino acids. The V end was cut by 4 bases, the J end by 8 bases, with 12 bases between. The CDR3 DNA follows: TGTGCCAGCAGTGCTCTCTGGTCGGATGAGCAGTTCTTC. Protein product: CASSALWSDEQFF. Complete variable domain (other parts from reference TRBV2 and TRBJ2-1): EPEVTQTPSHQVTQMGQEVILRCVPISNHLYFYWYRQILGQKVEFLVSFYNNEISEKSEIFDDQFSVERPDGSNFTLKIRSTKLEDSAMYFCASSALWSDEQFFGPGTRLTVL.

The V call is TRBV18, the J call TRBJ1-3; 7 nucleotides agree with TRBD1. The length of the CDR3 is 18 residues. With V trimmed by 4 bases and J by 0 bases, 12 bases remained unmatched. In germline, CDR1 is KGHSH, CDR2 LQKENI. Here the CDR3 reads CASSLEDQGVFSGNTIYF. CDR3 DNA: TGTGCCAGCTCACTAGAAGATCAGGGGGTGTTCTCTGGAAACACCATATATTTT. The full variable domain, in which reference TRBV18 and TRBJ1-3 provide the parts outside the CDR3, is NAGVMQNPRHLVRRRGQEARLRCSPMKGHSHVYWYRQLPEEGLKFMVYLQKENIIDESGMPKERFSAEFPKEGPSILRIQQVVRGDSAAYFCASSLEDQGVFSGNTIYFGEGSWLTVV.

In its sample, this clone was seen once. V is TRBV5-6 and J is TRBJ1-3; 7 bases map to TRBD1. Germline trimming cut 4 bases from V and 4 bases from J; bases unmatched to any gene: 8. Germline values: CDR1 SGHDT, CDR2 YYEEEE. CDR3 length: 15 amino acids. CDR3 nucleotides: TGTGCCAGCAGCCGGGGACAGCCGGAAGGAAACACCATATATTTT. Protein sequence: CASSRGQPEGNTIYF.

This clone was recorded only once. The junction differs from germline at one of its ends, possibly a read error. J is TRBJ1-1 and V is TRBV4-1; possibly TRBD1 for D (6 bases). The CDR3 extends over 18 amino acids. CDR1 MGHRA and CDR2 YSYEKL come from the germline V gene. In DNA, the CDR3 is TGCGCCAGCAGTCAAGACCCACAGGGCCAATTTGGGGAGACTGAAGCTTTCTTT. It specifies CASSQDPQGQFGETEAFF.

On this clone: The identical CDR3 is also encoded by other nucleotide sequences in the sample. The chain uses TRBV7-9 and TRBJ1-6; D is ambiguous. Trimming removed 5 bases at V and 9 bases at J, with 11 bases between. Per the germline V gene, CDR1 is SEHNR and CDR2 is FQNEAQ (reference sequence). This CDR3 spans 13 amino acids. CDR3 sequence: CASSGTVGSPLHF. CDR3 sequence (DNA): TGTGCCAGCAGCGGTACAGTGGGTTCACCCCTCCACTTT.

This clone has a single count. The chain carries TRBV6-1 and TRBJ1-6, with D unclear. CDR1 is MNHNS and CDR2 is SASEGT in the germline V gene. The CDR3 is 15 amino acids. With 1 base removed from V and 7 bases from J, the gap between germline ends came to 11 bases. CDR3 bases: TGTGCCAGCAGTGAAGTCGGTTACCGGAATTCACCCCTCCACTTT. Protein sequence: CASSEVGYRNSPLHF.

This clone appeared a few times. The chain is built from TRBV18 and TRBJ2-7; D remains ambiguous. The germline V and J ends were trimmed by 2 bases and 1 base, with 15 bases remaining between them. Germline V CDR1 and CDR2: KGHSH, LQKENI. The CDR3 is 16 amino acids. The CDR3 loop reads CASSPAIPRSSYEQYF. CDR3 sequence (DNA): TGTGCCAGCTCACCAGCCATCCCGAGATCGTCCTACGAGCAGTACTTC.

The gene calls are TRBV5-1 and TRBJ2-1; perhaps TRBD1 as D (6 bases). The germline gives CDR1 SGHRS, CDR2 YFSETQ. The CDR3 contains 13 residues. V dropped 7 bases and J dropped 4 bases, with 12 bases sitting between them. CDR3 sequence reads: CASGDIGYNEQFF. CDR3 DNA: TGCGCCAGCGGGGACATCGGTTACAATGAGCAGTTCTTC.

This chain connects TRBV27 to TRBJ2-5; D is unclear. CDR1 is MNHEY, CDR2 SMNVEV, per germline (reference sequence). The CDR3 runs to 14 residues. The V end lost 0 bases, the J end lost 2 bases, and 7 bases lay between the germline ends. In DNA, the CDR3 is TGTGCCAGCAGTTTATCGAGCCAACAAGAGACCCAGTACTTC. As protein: CASSLSSQQETQYF.